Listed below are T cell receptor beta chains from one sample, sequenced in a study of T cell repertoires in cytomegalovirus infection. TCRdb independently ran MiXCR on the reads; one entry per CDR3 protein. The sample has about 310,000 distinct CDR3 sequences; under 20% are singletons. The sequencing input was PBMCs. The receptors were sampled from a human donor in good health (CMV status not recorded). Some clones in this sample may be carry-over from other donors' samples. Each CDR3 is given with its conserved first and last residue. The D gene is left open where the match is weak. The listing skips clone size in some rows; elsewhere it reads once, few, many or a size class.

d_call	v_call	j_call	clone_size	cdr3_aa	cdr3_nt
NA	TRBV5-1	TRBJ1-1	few	CASSLAGVFGTEAFF	TGCGCCAGCAGCTTGGCTGGGGTGTTTGGCACTGAAGCTTTCTTT
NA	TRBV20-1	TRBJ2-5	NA	CSATRGDYQETQYF	TGCAGTGCAACAAGAGGCGATTACCAAGAGACCCAGTACTTC
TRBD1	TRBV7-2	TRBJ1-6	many	CASSLVGGTGDNSPLHF	TGTGCCAGCAGCTTAGTAGGGGGGACAGGGGACAATTCACCCCTCCACTTT
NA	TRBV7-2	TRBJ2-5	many	CASSLAATAQETQYF	TGTGCCAGCAGCTTAGCGGCAACAGCCCAAGAGACCCAGTACTTC
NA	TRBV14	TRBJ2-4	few	CASRRQGENIQYF	TGTGCCAGCAGGAGGCAGGGCGAAAACATTCAGTACTTC
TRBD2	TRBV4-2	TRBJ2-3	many	CASSQEGVSGGAGTQYF	TGTGCCAGCAGCCAAGAAGGGGTCAGCGGGGGGGCAGGTACGCAGTATTTT
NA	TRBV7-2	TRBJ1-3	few	CASSPNSGNTIYF	TGTGCCAGCAGCCCCAACTCTGGAAACACCATATATTTT
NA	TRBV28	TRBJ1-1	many	CASSSGGSKAEAFF	TGTGCCAGCAGTTCGGGCGGCAGCAAGGCTGAAGCTTTCTTT
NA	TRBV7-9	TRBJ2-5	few	CASSLGGVLETQYF	TGTGCCAGCAGCTTAGGTGGGGTCCTAGAGACCCAGTACTTC
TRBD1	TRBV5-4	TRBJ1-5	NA	CASSLWGQLNQPQHF	TGTGCCAGCAGCTTGTGGGGACAGCTCAATCAGCCCCAGCATTTT
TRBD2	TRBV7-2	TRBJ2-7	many	CASSQNSGGYYEQYF	TGTGCCAGCAGCCAGAATAGCGGGGGTTACTACGAGCAGTACTTC
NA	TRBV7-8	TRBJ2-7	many	CASSLALSETTKQYF	TGTGCCAGCAGCTTAGCGCTGTCAGAGACTACGAAGCAGTACTTC
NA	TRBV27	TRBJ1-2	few	CASSFGGGGYGYTF	TGTGCCAGCAGTTTTGGAGGAGGGGGGTATGGCTACACCTTC
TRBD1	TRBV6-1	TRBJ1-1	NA	CASRRTGGGMNTEAFF	TGTGCCAGCAGGCGGACAGGGGGCGGGATGAACACTGAAGCTTTCTTT
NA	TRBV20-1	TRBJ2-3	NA	CSASDRVRASTDTQYF	TGCAGTGCTTCTGATCGGGTGAGGGCTAGCACAGATACGCAGTATTTT
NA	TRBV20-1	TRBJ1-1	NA	CSARELQGSEAFF	TGCAGTGCTAGAGAGCTACAGGGCTCTGAAGCTTTCTTT
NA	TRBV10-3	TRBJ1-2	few	CAISVHVNINYGYTF	TGTGCCATCAGTGTTCACGTAAATATTAACTATGGCTACACCTTC
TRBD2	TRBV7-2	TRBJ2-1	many	CASSSGLAGATASYNEQFF	TGTGCCAGCAGCTCCGGACTAGCGGGGGCCACGGCCTCCTACAATGAGCAGTTCTTC
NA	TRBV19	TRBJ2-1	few	CASSRWDSYNEQFF	TGTGCCAGTAGTAGATGGGACTCCTACAATGAGCAGTTCTTC
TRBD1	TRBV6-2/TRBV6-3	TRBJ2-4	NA	CASRYAGTGDFRAKNIQYF	TGTGCCAGCAGATACGCCGGGACAGGGGATTTTCGGGCCAAAAACATTCAGTACTTC
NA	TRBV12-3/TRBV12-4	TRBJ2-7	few	CASTAASTTYEQYF	TGTGCCAGCACTGCGGCGAGCACCACCTACGAGCAGTACTTC
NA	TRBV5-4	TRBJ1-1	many	CASSLYPENTEAFF	TGTGCCAGCAGCTTATATCCAGAGAACACTGAAGCTTTCTTT
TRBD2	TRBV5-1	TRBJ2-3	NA	CASSFYSGGTDTQYF	TGCGCCAGCAGCTTTTATAGCGGGGGGACAGATACGCAGTATTTT
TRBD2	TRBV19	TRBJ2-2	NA	CASTPYGGGNTGELFF	TGTGCCAGTACCCCTTATGGCGGGGGGAACACCGGGGAGCTGTTTTTT